The 32 T cell receptor beta chains in this list originate from one sample, sequenced in a study of T cell changes during pregnancy in multiple sclerosis. Sequencing was performed with immunoSEQ multiplex PCR; in TCRdb, only in-frame clones are kept and a portion is missing. The top ten hold less than 2% of the sample, which has about 40,000 clones, approximately 94% seen once. Sequenced material: peripheral blood, taken in the third trimester of pregnancy. Receptors originate from a female donor with multiple sclerosis, enrolled in a pregnancy study.

The chain uses TRBV6-1 and TRBJ2-5; D remains unclear. The CDR3 runs 14 residues. Trimming removed 1 base at V and 5 bases at J, with 11 bases between. Looked up from germline, CDR1 is MNHNS and CDR2 is SASEGT. The CDR3 coding sequence is TGTGCCAGCAGTGAAGTCCCCTTTCGGGAGACCCAGTACTTC. As protein: CASSEVPFRETQYF.

This chain connects TRBV6-6 to TRBJ2-7; 9 bases fit TRBD1. The V gene end was trimmed by 5 bases and the J gene end by 6 bases; junction bases not matched to a gene: 11. Looked up from germline, CDR1 is MNHNY and CDR2 is SVGAGI (reference sequence). This CDR3 contains 15 residues. The CDR3 region has the DNA TGTGCCAGCAGTGGCGCGGACAGGGGACGGACCGAGCAGTACTTC. Amino acids: CASSGADRGRTEQYF.

This chain links TRBV7-2 with TRBJ2-1, with 10 bases lining up with TRBD2. CDR1 is SGHTA, CDR2 FQGNSA, per germline. J gave up 6 bases and V 5 bases, and 7 bases lay outside the gene matches. The CDR3 is made up of 15 amino acids. CDR3 nucleotides: TGTGCCAGCAGCCTTAAGCGGGGGGGCATCAATGAGCAGTTCTTC. This encodes CASSLKRGGINEQFF.

This chain connects TRBV4-1 to TRBJ1-4; a weak D match, TRBD1 (5 bases). There are 13 residues in the CDR3. V was cut by 6 bases and J by 6 bases, with 11 bases left in between. Per the germline V gene, CDR1 is MGHRA and CDR2 is YSYEKL. CDR3 residues: CASSPARDEKLFF. CDR3 sequence (DNA): TGCGCCAGCAGTCCTGCCAGGGATGAAAAACTGTTTTTT.

This sequence joins TRBV6-1 and TRBJ2-2; D call uncertain. CDR3 length: 17 residues. Germline CDR1 MNHNS, CDR2 SASEGT. The V end lost 3 bases, the J end lost 4 bases, and 18 bases lay between the germline ends. The CDR3, as DNA: TGTGCCAGCAGTGAGTATGACCTTTGGCCGGGCACCGGGGAGCTGTTTTTT. Translation gives CASSEYDLWPGTGELFF.

This chain connects TRBV9 to TRBJ1-1; D may be TRBD1 (6 bases). V lost 3 bases and J 0 bases, leaving 36 bases between the germline ends. Germline CDR1 reads SGDLS; CDR2 reads YYNGEE. The CDR3 sequence is 23 residues long. The CDR3 DNA reads as TGTGCCAGCAGCGCGGATTTCCACGAACTCTATAAGACAGGCCCCCAAATGAACACTGAAGCTTTCTTT. It encodes CASSADFHELYKTGPQMNTEAFF.

The chain uses TRBV5-5 and TRBJ2-7; 9 bases match TRBD1. V was clipped by 0 bases and J by 1 base; unmatched bases: 8. CDR1 is SGHKS, CDR2 YYEKEE, per germline (reference sequence). This CDR3 is built from 17 residues. The CDR3 nucleotides are TGTGCCAGCAGCTTGGCCACAGGGGGCTTCTTATCCTACGAGCAGTACTTC. Translating gives CASSLATGGFLSYEQYF.

The V and J genes are TRBV25-1 and TRBJ1-5; D perhaps matches TRBD1 (5 bases). With 0 bases removed from V and 4 bases from J, the gap between germline ends came to 7 bases. This CDR3 spans 14 amino acids. The germline gives CDR1 MGHDK, CDR2 SYGVNS. The chain's CDR3 is CASSEYDSNQPQHF. Written as DNA, the CDR3 is TGTGCCAGCAGTGAATATGACAGTAATCAGCCCCAGCATTTT.

The chain recombines TRBV5-1 with TRBJ2-3; 11 nucleotides match TRBD2. CDR1 and CDR2 (germline): SGHRS, YFSETQ. There are 16 residues in the CDR3. The V gene end was trimmed by 2 bases and the J gene end by 3 bases; junction bases not matched to a gene: 5. CDR3 sequence: CASSLGSGGATDTQYF. The CDR3 nucleotides are TGCGCCAGCAGCTTAGGTAGCGGGGGGGCGACAGATACGCAGTATTTT.

The J gene is TRBJ1-1, the V gene TRBV7-3, with no clear D. Germline V gene lookup returns CDR1 SGHTA and CDR2 FQGTGA. V lost 8 bases to trimming and J lost 3 bases, with 10 bases between them. The CDR3 runs to 12 residues. CDR3: CASQGLDTEAFF. The CDR3 bases are TGTGCCAGCCAAGGACTCGACACTGAAGCTTTCTTT.

J is TRBJ2-3 and V is TRBV29-1; D remains ambiguous. Germline lookup yields CDR1 SQVTM and CDR2 ANQGSEA. The CDR3 spans 12 residues. V was trimmed by 4 bases and J by 4 bases, leaving 9 bases between them. CDR3 nucleotides: TGCAGCGTTGTATCAGTGGCAGATACGCAGTATTTT. Its translation is CSVVSVADTQYF.

V gene TRBV5-6 combines with J gene TRBJ2-7; perhaps TRBD2 as D (5 bases). The germline V gene encodes CDR1 SGHDT and CDR2 YYEEEE. Trimming removed 3 bases from V and 3 bases from J, with 10 bases in between. CDR3 length: 13 amino acids. CDR3 region: CASSWDRDYEQYF. The CDR3 DNA reads as TGTGCCAGCAGCTGGGATCGGGACTACGAGCAGTACTTC. Supplemented by reference TRBV5-6 and TRBJ2-7, the full variable domain reads DAGVTQSPTHLIKTRGQQVTLRCSPKSGHDTVSWYQQALGQGPQFIFQYYEEEERQRGNFPDRFSGHQFPNYSSELNVNALLLGDSALYLCASSWDRDYEQYFGPGTRLTVT.

This chain uses TRBV28 with TRBJ1-1, with D possibly TRBD1 on 5 matching bases. Between the trimmed V and J ends, which lost 6 bases and 4 bases, there was a span of 18 bases. Germline CDR1 and CDR2: MDHEN and SYDVKM. The CDR3 is made up of 15 amino acids. The CDR3 spells CASSPSWGGGTEAFF. The CDR3 nucleotides are TGTGCCAGCAGCCCGTCCTGGGGGGGTGGCACTGAAGCTTTCTTT.

Here the CDR3 reads CASSPGRFGETQYF. The CDR3 DNA reads TGTGCCAGCAGCCCAGGCAGGTTCGGAGAGACCCAGTACTTC. The chain uses TRBV7-9 and TRBJ2-5; D uncertain. Germline CDR1 reads SEHNR; CDR2 reads FQNEAQ (reference sequence). The V end lost 5 bases, the J end lost 4 bases, and 14 bases lay between the germline ends. This CDR3 is built from 14 residues.

The rearrangement links TRBV6-6 to TRBJ2-7, with 10 positions matching TRBD1. CDR1 MNHNY and CDR2 SVGAGI come from the germline V gene (reference sequence). V was clipped by 1 base and J by 3 bases; unmatched bases: 3. The CDR3 spans 15 residues. CDR3 amino acids: CASSYFGQGDYEQYF. The CDR3, as DNA: TGTGCCAGCAGTTACTTTGGACAGGGGGACTACGAGCAGTACTTC.

This clone was counted only a few times. J is TRBJ1-5 and V is TRBV25-1; D ambiguous. Deletions cut 3 bases from V and 5 bases from J, with 8 bases between. The CDR3 runs 13 residues. The germline CDR1 and CDR2 sequences are MGHDK and SYGVNS. Written as DNA, the CDR3 is TGTGCCAGCAGTGATGACGGGGATCAGCCCCAGCATTTT. Its translation is CASSDDGDQPQHF.

The gene calls are TRBV30 and TRBJ1-6; a weak D match, TRBD1 (5 bases). Germline V lookup: CDR1 GTSNPN, CDR2 SVGIG (reference sequence). The CDR3 is made up of 13 amino acids. V lost 4 bases and J 9 bases, leaving 13 bases between the germline ends. Here the CDR3 reads CAWMRQGGSPLHF. The CDR3 DNA is TGTGCCTGGATGAGGCAGGGTGGTTCACCCCTCCACTTT.

The rearrangement links TRBV27 to TRBJ2-2; TRBD1 matches 10 bases. CDR1 MNHEY and CDR2 SMNVEV come from the germline V gene (reference sequence). V trimming: 2 bases; J trimming: 4 bases; junction bases outside the gene matches: 13. This CDR3 spans 19 amino acids. CDR3 in DNA: TGTGCCAGCAGTTTAGCACCCTACCCGGGACAGGGGAGCACCGGGGAGCTGTTTTTT. This translates into CASSLAPYPGQGSTGELFF.

The chain combines TRBV7-9 with TRBJ1-5, with D perhaps matching TRBD1 (6 bases). The CDR3 totals 14 residues. Germline lookup yields CDR1 SEHNR and CDR2 FQNEAQ (reference sequence). V lost 5 bases, J lost 6 bases, and 14 bases lay in between. CDR3 DNA sequence: TGTGCCAGCAGCGCTCGACAGGTTGGTCAGCCCCAGCATTTT. This sequence encodes CASSARQVGQPQHF.

This chain joins TRBV28 and TRBJ1-2; D perhaps matches TRBD1 (6 bases). The CDR3 is 14 amino acids. Germline V gene data show CDR1 as MDHEN and CDR2 as SYDVKM. Trimming stripped 5 bases from V and 4 bases from J, with 14 bases between. CDR3 bases: TGTGCCAGCAGTGCATACCTGGACAGCTATGGCTACACCTTC. Residues: CASSAYLDSYGYTF.

The genes are TRBV29-1 and TRBJ2-1; TRBD2 might be the D (5 bases). The CDR3 consists of 15 residues. V was shortened by 0 bases and J by 1 base, with 10 bases between the two germline ends. Germline assignment: CDR1 SQVTM and CDR2 ANQGSEA. The CDR3 loop is CSVEDASLSYNEQFF. The CDR3 DNA follows: TGCAGCGTTGAAGACGCTAGCTTGTCCTACAATGAGCAGTTCTTC.

V usage is TRBV29-1 and J usage is TRBJ2-3; 9 positions match TRBD1. Germline assignment: CDR1 SQVTM and CDR2 ANQGSEA. The CDR3 length is 14 residues. J lost 6 bases, V lost 4 bases, and 8 bases had no gene match. The DNA for the CDR3 is TGCAGCGTTGGGCGAACAGGGGGCGGTGATACGCAGTATTTT. It translates to CSVGRTGGGDTQYF.

The chain uses TRBV25-1 and TRBJ1-5; unclear D gene. Germline-derived CDR1 and CDR2 are MGHDK and SYGVNS. V lost 3 bases and J 6 bases, leaving 12 bases between the germline ends. The CDR3 sequence is 14 residues long. For the CDR3, the DNA is TGTGCCAGCAGTGAGGCCGGGATAGGTCAGCCCCAGCATTTT. Its translation: CASSEAGIGQPQHF.

V is TRBV6-1 and J is TRBJ2-3; D is undetermined. The ends were cut back, 2 bases at V and 8 bases at J, with 17 bases in the middle. The V gene's germline CDR1 is MNHNS and CDR2 SASEGT. The CDR3 is 15 amino acids. The CDR3 loop reads CASSELTLTSSTQYF. DNA for the CDR3: TGTGCCAGCAGTGAACTGACACTGACCTCCAGTACGCAGTATTTT.

V usage is TRBV11-2 and J usage is TRBJ2-5, with TRBD2 identical over 11 bases. The V gene's germline CDR1 is SGHAT and CDR2 FQNNGV. The CDR3 runs to 16 residues. V lost 5 bases to trimming and J lost 2 bases; unmatched junction nucleotides: 7. CDR3 in DNA: TGTGCCAGCAGCCCACCGGGACTAGCGGAGCAAGAGACCCAGTACTTC. Its protein product is CASSPPGLAEQETQYF.

The V gene is TRBV19, the J gene TRBJ2-1, with 9 bases that match TRBD2. The V segment lost 5 bases and the J segment 3 bases; nucleotides outside the gene matches: 8. The germline V gene has CDR1 LNHDA and CDR2 SQIVND (reference sequence). The CDR3 runs 16 residues. CDR3: CASSVYSGGFYNEQFF. The DNA of the CDR3 is TGTGCCAGTAGTGTCTATAGCGGGGGCTTCTACAATGAGCAGTTCTTC.

The CDR3 here is CASSQDPRGGNYEQYF. The CDR3 DNA sequence: TGTGCCAGCAGCCAAGACCCCCGGGGGGGTAATTACGAGCAGTACTTC. The chain joins TRBV4-2 to TRBJ2-7; TRBD2 aligns across 8 bases. Germline values: CDR1 LGHNA, CDR2 YNFKEQ. The V and J ends lost 0 bases and 4 bases, in that order; junction bases with no gene match: 8. This CDR3 has 16 amino acids.

The V call is TRBV5-1, the J call TRBJ2-4; 11 bases map to TRBD2. The CDR3 totals 18 residues. Germline V CDR1 and CDR2: SGHRS, YFSETQ. V shed 0 bases and J 1 base; nucleotides not matched to a gene: 6. The CDR3 loop is CASSLVLAGGVAKNIQYF. In nucleotides, the CDR3 is TGCGCCAGCAGCTTGGTATTAGCGGGAGGGGTGGCCAAAAACATTCAGTACTTC.

The V gene is TRBV9, the J gene TRBJ2-5; a weak D match, TRBD1 (6 bases). Germline CDR1 reads SGDLS; CDR2 reads YYNGEE. The length of the CDR3 is 14 residues. V was shortened by 1 base and J by 5 bases, with 12 bases between the two germline ends. CDR3 protein: CASSVLSTGETQYF. CDR3 nucleotides: TGTGCCAGCAGCGTACTGAGCACAGGGGAGACCCAGTACTTC.

The genes are TRBV21-1 and TRBJ2-7; the table's D call, TRBD2, has no DNA check behind it. TRBV21-1 is a documented pseudogene. The CDR3 consists of 15 residues. Here the CDR3 DNA reads TGTGCCAGCAGCCCAACTAGCGGGAGGCGCTACGAGCAGTACTTC. Amino acid sequence: CASSPTSGRRYEQYF.

The rearrangement joins TRBV9 to TRBJ1-3; no clear D. Germline lookup yields CDR1 SGDLS and CDR2 YYNGEE. Trimming left V 3 bases short and J 0 bases short, with 10 bases between. The CDR3 loop spans 15 amino acids. CDR3 amino acids: CASSGADSSGNTIYF. Here the CDR3 DNA reads TGTGCCAGCAGCGGCGCGGATAGCTCTGGAAACACCATATATTTT.

The chain combines TRBV19 with TRBJ2-1, with 12 bases identical to TRBD1. Losses at the gene ends were 7 bases for V and 9 bases for J; bases not matched to a gene: 7. Germline V gene data show CDR1 as LNHDA and CDR2 as SQIVND (reference sequence). The CDR3 is 14 residues long. The CDR3 coding sequence is TGTGCCAGTATACAAGGGACAGGGGGCGGTGAGCAGTTCTTC. Translating it yields CASIQGTGGGEQFF.